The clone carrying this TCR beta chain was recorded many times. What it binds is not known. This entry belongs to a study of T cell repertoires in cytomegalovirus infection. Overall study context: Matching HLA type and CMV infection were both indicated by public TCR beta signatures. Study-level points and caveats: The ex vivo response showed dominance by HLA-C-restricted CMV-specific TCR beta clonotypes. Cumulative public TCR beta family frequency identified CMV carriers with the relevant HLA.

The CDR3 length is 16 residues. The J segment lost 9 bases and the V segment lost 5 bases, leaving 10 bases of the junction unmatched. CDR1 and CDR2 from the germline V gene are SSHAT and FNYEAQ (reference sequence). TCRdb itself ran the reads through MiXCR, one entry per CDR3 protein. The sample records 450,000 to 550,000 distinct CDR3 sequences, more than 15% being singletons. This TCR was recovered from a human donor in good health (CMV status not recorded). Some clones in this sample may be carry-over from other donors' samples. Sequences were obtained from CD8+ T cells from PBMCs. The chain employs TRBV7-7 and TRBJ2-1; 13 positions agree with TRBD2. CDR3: CASSPELAGGQAEQFF. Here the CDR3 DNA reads TGTGCCAGCAGCCCGGAACTAGCGGGGGGGCAGGCTGAGCAGTTCTTC. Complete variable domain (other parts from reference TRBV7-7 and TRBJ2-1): GAGVSQSPRYKVTKRGQDVTLRCDPISSHATLYWYQQALGQGPEFLTYFNYEAQPDKSGLPSDRFSAERPEGSISTLTIQRTEQRDSAMYRCASSPELAGGQAEQFFGPGTRLTVL.